These 8 T cell receptor beta chains originate from one sample sequenced in a study of blood T cell repertoires in COVID-19. Clones were read by immunoSEQ multiplex PCR, and TCRdb kept only the in-frame ones, dropping some. The sample has nearly 95,000 clones; more than 70% are singletons. The sample consisted of peripheral blood. These receptors came from a human donor with acute or convalescent COVID-19. The donor label of this sample is uncertain.

The chain links TRBV12-5 to TRBJ1-2; 9 nucleotides line up with TRBD1. Germline trimming cut 6 bases from V and 8 bases from J; bases unmatched to any gene: 10. Germline values: CDR1 LGHNT, CDR2 FRNRAP. The CDR3 runs to 14 residues. The chain's CDR3 is CASGRDRAFGGYTF. The DNA for the CDR3 is TGTGCTAGTGGGAGGGACAGGGCGTTTGGAGGCTACACCTTC.

This clone has only one observation. This chain connects TRBV5-4 to TRBJ1-2, with a tentative D call TRBD1 (6 bases). There are 16 residues in the CDR3. V lost 3 bases, J lost 4 bases, and 19 bases lay in between. Germline loops: CDR1 SGHNT, CDR2 YYREEE (reference sequence). CDR3 sequence reads: CASSWDRYRVGYGYTF. The CDR3 DNA reads as TGTGCCAGCAGCTGGGACCGGTACAGGGTAGGCTATGGCTACACCTTC.

The chain joins TRBV29-1 to TRBJ2-1, with TRBD2 matching 9 bases. This CDR3 is built from 12 residues. J gave up 6 bases and V 4 bases, and 1 base lay outside the gene matches. Germline CDR1 SQVTM, CDR2 ANQGSEA. DNA for the CDR3: TGCAGCGTTGCGCGGGGGGGCAATGAGCAGTTCTTC. It translates to CSVARGGNEQFF.

The DNA for the CDR3 is TGTGCCAGCAGTTACGGGACAGGGGGCGCAGATACGCAGTATTTT. Its protein is CASSYGTGGADTQYF. The J gene is TRBJ2-3, the V gene TRBV6-5; 12 bases fit TRBD1. The CDR3 is 15 amino acids. V lost 2 bases to trimming and J lost 4 bases; unmatched junction nucleotides: 1. Germline values: CDR1 MNHEY, CDR2 SVGAGI.

This clone was recorded only once. This chain links TRBV12-3 or TRBV12-4 with TRBJ2-5, with 8 nucleotides matching TRBD2. CDR3 length equals 12 residues. The trim removed 6 bases at V and 5 bases at J, leaving 2 bases unmatched. The CDR3 sequence is CASSPGGETQYF. As DNA, the CDR3 is TGTGCCAGCAGCCCGGGGGGGGAGACCCAGTACTTC.

The chain carries TRBV10-3 and TRBJ2-1, with 10 bases matching TRBD2. Germline CDR1 reads ENHRY; CDR2 reads SYGVKD. The CDR3 extends over 15 amino acids. Trimming removed 4 bases from V and 4 bases from J; junction bases left unmatched: 4. The CDR3 DNA follows: TGTGCCATCAGTGCACTAGCGGGGCCGTACAATGAGCAGTTCTTC. It translates to CAISALAGPYNEQFF.

The V call is TRBV5-6, the J call TRBJ2-7, with 9 bases aligning to TRBD1. Germline V gives CDR1 SGHDT, CDR2 YYEEEE. The CDR3 has 13 residues. The V gene end was trimmed by 4 bases and the J gene end by 3 bases; junction bases not matched to a gene: 2. CDR3 amino acids: CASSADRGYEQYF. As DNA, the CDR3 is TGTGCCAGCAGCGCGGACAGGGGCTACGAGCAGTACTTC.

V gene TRBV11-3 combines with J gene TRBJ2-1; 7 nucleotides align to TRBD1. Per the germline V gene, CDR1 is SGHNT and CDR2 is YENEEA. The ends lost 5 bases at V and 5 bases at J; junction bases unmatched: 9. CDR3 length equals 15 residues. CDR3 bases: TGTGCCAGCAGCCCAGGGGGACCCAACGACAATGAGCAGTTCTTC. Amino acids: CASSPGGPNDNEQFF.